This note documents a single T cell receptor beta chain sequence. What it binds is unknown. Clones were sequenced by immunoSEQ multiplex PCR, and TCRdb holds only the in-frame ones, with some missing. The repertoire has about 74,000 clones, around 85% of them found once; the top ten carry under 1.5%. The data stem from a study of T cells in localized non-small cell lung cancer. Trimming stripped 6 bases from V and 6 bases from J, with 18 bases between. Germline lookup yields CDR1 SEHNR and CDR2 FQNEAQ (reference sequence). CDR3 length: 15 amino acids. Whole-study findings and limits: Uninvolved nearby lung showed the greatest T cell clonality, exceeding that found in tumor. There were a median around 60 of the top 100 tumor clones appearing in adjacent lung.

The material sequenced was peripheral blood, taken before any cancer treatment. The TCR was taken from an older female donor with stage I lung adenocarcinoma. This chain uses TRBV7-9 with TRBJ2-1; D is perhaps TRBD1 (6 bases). The CDR3 protein is CASSPGQGEPNEQFF. Written as DNA, the CDR3 is TGTGCCAGCAGTCCGGGACAAGGGGAACCCAATGAGCAGTTCTTC.